These T cell receptor beta chains were read from a single sample in a study of shared clonotypes between healthy human individuals. Here immunoSEQ multiplex PCR was the method, and the copy in TCRdb shows in-frame clones only, minus some. The data contain some 2,100,000 clones, 85% to 95% of them singletons. Material for sequencing was naive CD8+ T cells from PBMCs. All receptors come from a young man in good health. Some clones in this sample may be carry-over from other donors' samples. Each CDR3 is given with its conserved first and last residue. The D gene is left open where the match is weak. The size field is filled for only some rows; it gives once, few, many or a size class.

cdr3_nt | cdr3_aa | clone_size | d_call | j_call | v_call
TGCGCCAGCAGTCAATCGCTCCGGGACAGGGGCCACAATGAGCAGTTCTTC | CASSQSLRDRGHNEQFF | once | TRBD1 | TRBJ2-1 | TRBV23-1
TGTGCCAGCAGCGGGATCGCGGGGGAGCTGTTTTTT | CASSGIAGELFF | few | . | TRBJ2-2 | TRBV5-6
TGTGCCAGCAGTGAACTCGCGGGAGCTTCCTCTGGGGCCAACGTCCTGACTTTC | CASSELAGASSGANVLTF | . | TRBD2 | TRBJ2-6 | TRBV2
TGTGCCAGCACCCAGGACAGTTTTTACATGAACACTGAAGCTTTCTTT | CASTQDSFYMNTEAFF | . | . | TRBJ1-1 | TRBV5-4
TGCGCCAGCAGCCAAGATCGAGGGTCTAGCGGGGAGCTGTTTTTT | CASSQDRGSSGELFF | . | . | TRBJ2-2 | TRBV4-3
TGTGCCAGTAGGCCTTGGGGACCGGGTGAAAAACTGTTTTTT | CASRPWGPGEKLFF | . | . | TRBJ1-4 | TRBV19
TGTGCCAGCAGCTTTGGGGCCAATGAGCAGTTCTTC | CASSFGANEQFF | . | . | TRBJ2-1 | TRBV13
TGTGCCAGCTATAAAACGGGAGGCCAAGGCACAGATACGCAGTATTTT | CASYKTGGQGTDTQYF | . | TRBD2 | TRBJ2-3 | TRBV2
TGTGCCCTGGGGGCTAGCGGATCCTACGAGCAGTACTTC | CALGASGSYEQYF | . | . | TRBJ2-7 | TRBV6-6
TGTGCCAGCAGCTTTCTGCCAGGGCTAGATAACACCGGGGAGCTGTTTTTT | CASSFLPGLDNTGELFF | . | . | TRBJ2-2 | TRBV7-8
TGTGCCAGCAGCCCGAACGAGGGAACAGATGAAAAACTGTTTTTT | CASSPNEGTDEKLFF | . | . | TRBJ1-4 | TRBV5-8
TGTGCCAGCAGTGCCGTCCTGCTTTTCAATCAGCCCCAGCATTTT | CASSAVLLFNQPQHF | . | . | TRBJ1-5 | TRBV28